This T cell receptor (beta chain) was identified during a study of shared clonotypes between healthy human individuals. Donors comprised only Caucasian adults living in Nashville, Tennessee. There are 15 residues in the CDR3. V lost 0 bases to trimming and J lost 4 bases, with 13 bases between them. CDR1 is SGHRS, CDR2 YFSETQ, per germline. For this clone: Its antigen remains unknown.

Findings of the study overall: Only blood samples were collected, and tissue repertoires likely differ. For naive CD4 cells, around 5.1% of clonotypes were shared across a handful of donors. Among non-shared clonotypes, generation probabilities were lower than among those shared by all four donors.

Here immunoSEQ multiplex PCR was the method, and the copy in TCRdb shows in-frame clones only, minus some. Of roughly 410,000 clones in the sample, 96% were seen once. The sequence was obtained from a man aged 25 to 40 in good health. The sample consisted of memory CD8+ T cells sorted from blood. The sample's subset: CD45RO+ cells pooled with CCR7-negative TemRA cells. The chain employs TRBV5-1 and TRBJ2-5, with no clear D. CDR3 sequence (DNA): TGCGCCAGCAGCTTGGCTTTAGGAGTCCGAGAGACCCAGTACTTC. Amino acids: CASSLALGVRETQYF.